This T cell receptor (beta chain) comes out of a study of HIV-infected patients and healthy controls. The repertoire came from unfractionated whole blood and reflected all unsorted peripheral T cells. Notes on this clonotype: The antigen remains undetermined.

Alpha and beta constant-region primers primed reverse transcription of around 500 ng RNA. Using multiplexing indices, alpha and beta chain libraries were generated apart by chain-specific third strand synthesis. In TCRdb, the 5' RACE reads were re-called with MiXCR into one record per CDR3 protein. Here the sample spans under 20,000 distinct CDR3 sequences, more than 8.5% being singletons. Study-level points and caveats: Unequal distinct sequence numbers between patients and controls complicated comparisons.

This TCR came from an adult in good health. Sequencing was performed on blood.

CDR3 residues: CASSGAGVGETQYF. CDR3 nucleotides: TGTGCCAGCAGCGGAGCGGGAGTGGGGGAGACCCAGTACTTC. The genes are TRBV6-2 or TRBV6-3 and TRBJ2-5; TRBD2 matches 8 bases. Trimming cost V 6 bases and J 5 bases; bases outside gene matches: 8. CDR3 length equals 14 residues. Germline assignment: CDR1 MNHEY and CDR2 SVGEGT.